The next 3 T cell receptor beta chains were all read from a single sample in a study of T cells in Graves' hyperthyroidism and ophthalmopathy. It was RNA transcripts that yielded the amplified TCR beta CDR3 regions. First-round RT-PCR with HTBI primers amplified the TCR CDR3 region. MiXCR, run by TCRdb on the multiplex PCR reads, gives a single entry per CDR3 protein. The sample comprises roughly 630,000 distinct CDR3 sequences, about 15% of which are singletons, and around 7.3% rests with the top ten. The sequencing sample was made of blood. Every receptor here comes from a woman in her twenties or thirties with Graves' hyperthyroidism.

This clonotype was counted only a few times. The gene calls are TRBV6-1 and TRBJ1-1, with D unresolved. This CDR3 region has 13 residues. Germline V lookup: CDR1 MNHNS, CDR2 SASEGT. Trimming cost V 8 bases and J 3 bases, with 13 bases left between them. The CDR3 DNA follows: TGTGCCAGCGGATGGAAATATGACACTGAAGCTTTCTTT. Translated: CASGWKYDTEAFF.

This sequence joins TRBV10-3 and TRBJ2-2; the match to TRBD2 covers 11 bases. V was clipped by 7 bases and J by 4 bases; unmatched bases: 23. CDR1 and CDR2 from the germline V gene are ENHRY and SYGVKD. The CDR3 is 21 amino acids. CDR3 bases: TGTGCCATCAATGGGAATTCCTGGGATAGCGGGAGGGCCAGCGGCACCGGGGAGCTGTTTTTT. Protein sequence: CAINGNSWDSGRASGTGELFF.

This clonotype was seen at least ten times. CDR3 protein: CASSQDVTGGQPQHF. The CDR3 DNA reads as TGTGCCAGCAGCCAAGACGTGACAGGGGGGCAGCCCCAGCATTTT. The chain couples TRBV3-1 to TRBJ1-5; 9 bases agree with TRBD1. With 0 bases clipped from V and 7 bases from J, the junction kept 4 bases outside the gene matches. This CDR3 comprises 15 residues. The germline CDR1 and CDR2 sequences are LGHDT and YNNKEL (reference sequence).